One sample yielded the 24 T cell receptor beta chains listed below, sequenced in a study of T cell repertoires in cytomegalovirus infection. One entry per CDR3 protein, called by TCRdb with MiXCR from the reads. There are over 450,000 distinct CDR3 sequences in the sample; about 11% occur only once, and roughly a tenth lies in the top ten. Input material: PBMCs. These TCRs come from a human donor in good health (CMV status not recorded). Some clones in this sample may be carry-over from other donors' samples.

This clonotype occurred a few times. V usage is TRBV4-2 and J usage is TRBJ2-5; D is perhaps TRBD2 (6 bases). Trimming took 0 bases from V and 5 from J, leaving 16 bases between them. The CDR3 spans 16 residues. Germline V gene data show CDR1 as LGHNA and CDR2 as YNFKEQ. The CDR3 coding sequence is TGTGCCAGCAGCCAAGATCCAAAGGCGGGATTGGAGACCCAGTACTTC. It translates to CASSQDPKAGLETQYF.

This clonotype appeared many times. The chain couples TRBV12-3 or TRBV12-4 to TRBJ1-6; TRBD1 matches at 8 bases. J was trimmed by 7 bases and V by 6 bases; bases with no gene match: 8. The CDR3 totals 15 residues. The CDR3 sequence is CASSYGTGRNSPLHF. DNA for the CDR3: TGTGCCAGCAGCTACGGGACAGGACGCAATTCACCCCTCCACTTT.

This clonotype was recorded at least ten times. The chain recombines TRBV5-6 with TRBJ2-3; 7 bases map to TRBD1. Per germline, CDR1 SGHDT and CDR2 YYEEEE. Trimming removed 4 bases from V and 7 bases from J; junction bases left unmatched: 12. This CDR3 has 15 amino acids. The CDR3 is CASSALPDRAHTQYF. The CDR3 coding sequence is TGTGCCAGCAGCGCCCTCCCCGACAGGGCCCATACGCAGTATTTT.

The sample holds many counts of this clonotype. This chain links TRBV12-3 or TRBV12-4 with TRBJ2-2; 12 bases align to TRBD2. The CDR3 is 13 residues long. Losses at the gene ends were 8 bases for V and 7 bases for J; bases not matched to a gene: 2. The CDR3 DNA is TGTGCCAGCCGGACTAGCGGGATCGGGGAGCTGTTTTTT. Translation gives CASRTSGIGELFF.

In this sample, this clonotype turned up many times. The rearrangement uses TRBV6-2 or TRBV6-3 and TRBJ2-7, with D tentatively TRBD1 or TRBD2 (5 bases each). Per germline, CDR1 MNHEY and CDR2 SVGEGT. The CDR3 extends over 13 amino acids. Trimming left V 8 bases short and J 0 bases short, with 11 bases between. Here the CDR3 reads CASGRDVSYEQYF. In DNA form, the CDR3 reads TGTGCCAGCGGCCGGGACGTCTCCTACGAGCAGTACTTC.

This clonotype was detected only a few times. V and J are TRBV29-1 and TRBJ2-5; D gene unclear. V lost 0 bases to trimming and J lost 5 bases, with 4 bases between them. CDR1 is SQVTM and CDR2 is ANQGSEA in the germline V gene. This CDR3 is built from 11 residues. The CDR3 spells CSVEDRETQYF. The CDR3 bases are TGCAGCGTTGAAGATAGGGAGACCCAGTACTTC.

The table lists this clonotype with a few counts. The chain uses TRBV11-2 and TRBJ1-2, with 8 bases fitting TRBD1. The CDR3 length is 14 residues. After removal of 6 bases from V and 5 bases from J, the junction contained 8 bases not matched to a gene. Germline CDR1 reads SGHAT; CDR2 reads FQNNGV. The CDR3 loop reads CASSAQGARYGYTF. Here the CDR3 DNA reads TGTGCCAGCAGTGCCCAGGGGGCTAGGTATGGCTACACCTTC.

This clonotype has only a few counts. The V call is TRBV5-5, the J call TRBJ2-5, with TRBD1 as a possible D gene (6 bases). CDR3 size: 15 residues. Trimming took off 4 bases at V and 6 bases at J, with 19 bases between the two ends. In germline, CDR1 is SGHKS, CDR2 YYEKEE (reference sequence). Here the CDR3 DNA reads TGTGCCAGCAGCCTAGGGGACCCCAGGGGAAAGACCCAGTACTTC. It specifies CASSLGDPRGKTQYF.

This clonotype was observed many times. V is TRBV27 and J is TRBJ1-1; 7 bases agree with TRBD1. Germline assignment: CDR1 MNHEY and CDR2 SMNVEV (reference sequence). The CDR3 consists of 13 residues. Trimming removed 9 bases from V and 1 base from J; junction bases left unmatched: 5. The CDR3 DNA reads TGTGCCAGTCGGACAGGAACGAACACTGAAGCTTTCTTT. Translated: CASRTGTNTEAFF.

Many counts were recorded for this clonotype. The chain joins TRBV5-1 to TRBJ2-2; 8 bases fit TRBD2. The CDR3 has 16 residues. The ends lost 2 bases at V and 1 base at J; junction bases unmatched: 4. Germline V CDR1 and CDR2: SGHRS, YFSETQ. The CDR3 region is CASSLALAENTGELFF. CDR3 bases: TGCGCCAGCAGCTTAGCACTAGCGGAGAACACCGGGGAGCTGTTTTTT.

The rearrangement links TRBV5-5 to TRBJ1-3; the match to TRBD1 covers 12 bases. Germline V lookup: CDR1 SGHKS, CDR2 YYEKEE (reference sequence). CDR3 length equals 17 residues. V gave up 1 base and J gave up 6 bases; unmatched junction bases: 8. CDR3 residues: CASSLWSGTGGENTIYF. As DNA, the CDR3 is TGTGCCAGCAGCTTGTGGTCGGGGACAGGGGGCGAAAACACCATATATTTT.

This clonotype has a handful of counts. The chain combines TRBV6-6 with TRBJ1-2; 9 bases line up with TRBD1. From germline, CDR1 is MNHNY and CDR2 SVGAGI (reference sequence). The CDR3 is made up of 14 amino acids. Trimming cost V 6 bases and J 4 bases; bases outside gene matches: 6. CDR3 in DNA: TGTGCCAGCAGCCCTGAGGGACAGGGCTATGGCTACACCTTC. Its protein product is CASSPEGQGYGYTF.

This clonotype was counted many times. The V call is TRBV7-9, the J call TRBJ2-4, with D tentatively TRBD1 (6 bases). V shed 4 bases and J shed 13 bases, with 17 bases lying between them. There are 13 residues in the CDR3. In germline, CDR1 is SEHNR, CDR2 FQNEAQ (reference sequence). CDR3 amino acids: CASSSLSGASQYF. CDR3 in DNA: TGTGCCAGCAGCTCCCTTTCAGGGGCCTCCCAGTACTTC.

This clonotype was recorded many times. The chain couples TRBV12-3 or TRBV12-4 to TRBJ2-1; weak D call: TRBD2 (6 bases). Trimming cost V 7 bases and J 3 bases, with 19 bases left between them. This CDR3 comprises 16 residues. The CDR3 spells CASNQPRDGSYNEQFF. CDR3 DNA: TGTGCCAGCAATCAACCCCGGGACGGGAGCTACAATGAGCAGTTCTTC.

This clonotype occurred many times. The chain joins TRBV20-1 to TRBJ2-7; 11 nucleotides agree with TRBD2. V shed 6 bases and J 2 bases; nucleotides not matched to a gene: 6. Germline V gene lookup returns CDR1 DFQATT and CDR2 SNEGSKA (reference sequence). The CDR3 runs to 14 residues. DNA for the CDR3: TGCAGTGCCACCGGGACTAGCGGTGCCTACGAGCAGTACTTC. It specifies CSATGTSGAYEQYF.

This clonotype appeared many times. The V call is TRBV10-3, the J call TRBJ1-5, with 9 bases lining up with TRBD1. CDR1 ENHRY and CDR2 SYGVKD come from the germline V gene. With V trimmed by 0 bases and J by 4 bases, 7 bases remained unmatched. This CDR3 spans 17 amino acids. The CDR3 loop is CAISESPVTGGNQPQHF. The DNA of the CDR3 is TGTGCCATCAGTGAGTCCCCCGTGACAGGGGGAAATCAGCCCCAGCATTTT.

This clonotype was detected ten times or more. The chain combines TRBV30 with TRBJ2-1; 7 nucleotides match TRBD1. Germline V gives CDR1 GTSNPN, CDR2 SVGIG (reference sequence). V shed 2 bases and J 10 bases; nucleotides not matched to a gene: 5. The length of the CDR3 is 12 residues. CDR3 loop: CAWSRQGEEQFF. The CDR3 DNA follows: TGTGCCTGGAGTAGACAGGGAGAGGAGCAGTTCTTC.

This clonotype was detected a few times. This rearrangement joins TRBV12-3 or TRBV12-4 to TRBJ2-1, with no clear D. The CDR3 has 14 residues. The V gene lost 7 bases and the J gene lost 8 bases, with 18 bases spanning the gap. For the CDR3, the DNA is TGTGCCAGCACCCCTGACTTGGGGAACGATGAGCAGTTCTTC. Amino acids: CASTPDLGNDEQFF.

V gene TRBV29-1 combines with J gene TRBJ2-7; 7 positions agree with TRBD1. CDR1 SQVTM and CDR2 ANQGSEA come from the germline V gene. The V and J ends lost 1 base and 2 bases, in that order; junction bases with no gene match: 8. The length of the CDR3 is 15 residues. The CDR3 here is CSVEGAGTATYEQYF. The CDR3 DNA follows: TGCAGCGTTGAAGGGGCCGGGACAGCCACCTACGAGCAGTACTTC.

In this sample, this clonotype turned up many times. The chain recombines TRBV5-6 with TRBJ1-3; D is ambiguous. The V gene lost 0 bases and the J gene lost 4 bases, with 11 bases spanning the gap. Germline loops: CDR1 SGHDT, CDR2 YYEEEE. The CDR3 contains 15 residues. CDR3 coding DNA: TGTGCCAGCAGCTTGGCACCGGGATCCGGAAACACCATATATTTT. This gives the protein CASSLAPGSGNTIYF. Variable domain in full (rest from reference TRBV5-6 and TRBJ1-3): DAGVTQSPTHLIKTRGQQVTLRCSPKSGHDTVSWYQQALGQGPQFIFQYYEEEERQRGNFPDRFSGHQFPNYSSELNVNALLLGDSALYLCASSLAPGSGNTIYFGEGSWLTVV.

This clonotype was seen repeatedly, ten times or more. V gene TRBV30 combines with J gene TRBJ2-7; D not resolved. The CDR3 extends over 13 amino acids. Deletions cut 0 bases from V and 3 bases from J, with 9 bases between. Germline V gene data show CDR1 as GTSNPN and CDR2 as SVGIG (reference sequence). Here the CDR3 DNA reads TGTGCCTGGAGTGTTTTTAGCTACTACGAGCAGTACTTC. Its translation is CAWSVFSYYEQYF. Complete variable domain (other parts from reference TRBV30 and TRBJ2-7): SQTIHQWPATLVQPVGSPLSLECTVEGTSNPNLYWYRQAAGRGLQLLFYSVGIGQISSEVPQNLSASRPQDRQFILSSKKLLLSDSGFYLCAWSVFSYYEQYFGPGTRLTVT.

This clonotype was counted at least ten times. This sequence joins TRBV7-9 and TRBJ2-5; 9 positions agree with TRBD1. CDR1 is SEHNR, CDR2 FQNEAQ, per germline (reference sequence). The ends lost 5 bases at V and 5 bases at J; junction bases unmatched: 3. The CDR3 sequence is 13 residues long. DNA for the CDR3: TGTGCCAGCAGCGTAGACAGGGGGGAGACCCAGTACTTC. This gives the protein CASSVDRGETQYF.

The sample holds many counts of this clonotype. The chain uses TRBV12-3 or TRBV12-4 and TRBJ2-1; D call uncertain. This CDR3 comprises 11 residues. V dropped 7 bases and J dropped 8 bases, with 9 bases sitting between them. In DNA, the CDR3 is TGTGCCAGCACCCTGGGTGATGAGCAGTTCTTC. Its protein product is CASTLGDEQFF.

This clonotype was picked up many times. The chain joins TRBV7-8 to TRBJ2-7; TRBD1 aligns across 7 bases. CDR1 is SGHVS, CDR2 FQNEAQ, per germline. V trimming: 3 bases; J trimming: 0 bases; junction bases outside the gene matches: 5. There are 15 residues in the CDR3. Here the CDR3 reads CASSFRDRNSYEQYF. CDR3 in DNA: TGTGCCAGCAGCTTCAGGGACAGAAACTCCTACGAGCAGTACTTC.